This T cell receptor (beta chain) was profiled in a study of shared clonotypes between healthy human individuals. Broader study findings: Despite large depth, sorted-subset datasets appeared incompletely sequenced. The authors sampled blood alone, and tissue repertoires likely differ.

Germline V lookup: CDR1 MNHEY, CDR2 SMNVEV (reference sequence). The CDR3 loop spans 19 amino acids. The J segment lost 6 bases and the V segment lost 4 bases, leaving 17 bases of the junction unmatched. A remark on this clone: Antigen unknown.

The assay was immunoSEQ multiplex PCR, and TCRdb's table has in-frame clones only and misses some. The sample carries about 690,000 clones, roughly 87% recorded once. The specimen was memory CD8+ T cells from PBMCs. Subset given: CD45RO+ cells pooled with CCR7-negative TemRA cells. This TCR was recovered from a young man in good health. Some clones in this sample may be carry-over from other donors' samples. This chain links TRBV27 with TRBJ2-3; 12 nucleotides match TRBD1. In DNA, the CDR3 is TGTGCCAGCAGTTCTATATACGCCACCGGGGACAGGGGGCTGGATACGCAGTATTTT. Its translation: CASSSIYATGDRGLDTQYF.